The 6 T cell receptor beta chains reported below all come from one sample, sequenced in a study of blood T cell repertoires in COVID-19. The data were produced by immunoSEQ multiplex PCR, yet TCRdb's version contains in-frame clones alone and is incomplete. The sample includes roughly 340,000 clones, 88% of them seen just once. Sequenced input: peripheral blood. The receptors originated from a woman in her 70s with COVID-19, enrolled during active disease.

This chain links TRBV3-1 (or the pseudogene TRBV3-2) with TRBJ2-7, with D perhaps matching TRBD1 (7 bases). The CDR3 length is 13 residues. CDR1 is LGHDT, CDR2 YNNKEL, per germline (reference sequence). V was pared by 4 bases and J by 5 bases, with 12 bases between. The CDR3 nucleotides are TGTGCCAGCAGCCGCAGGGGGACTGACGAGCAGTACTTC. It is translated as CASSRRGTDEQYF.

This clone was detected once. The rearrangement uses TRBV7-2 and TRBJ2-7, with a weak D call TRBD1 (7 bases). The CDR3 covers 15 residues. Trimming took 3 bases from V and 2 from J, leaving 14 bases between them. Germline V gene sequence: CDR1 SGHTA, CDR2 FQGNSA. The CDR3 region has the DNA TGTGCCAGCAGCTTGGCGGGGACAGCAGCCTACGAGCAGTACTTC. Encoded protein: CASSLAGTAAYEQYF.

This clone was observed once. The rearrangement joins TRBV7-9 to TRBJ2-2; 7 nucleotides align to TRBD1. The ends lost 7 bases at V and 2 bases at J; junction bases unmatched: 4. The CDR3 is 14 amino acids. Looked up from germline, CDR1 is SEHNR and CDR2 is FQNEAQ (reference sequence). CDR3 DNA sequence: TGTGCCAGCAACAGGGGTTCTAACACCGGGGAGCTGTTTTTT. It yields the protein CASNRGSNTGELFF. The full variable domain, with the rest looked up from reference TRBV7-9 and TRBJ2-2, is DTGVSQNPRHKITKRGQNVTFRCDPISEHNRLYWYRQTLGQGPEFLTYFQNEAQLEKSRLLSDRFSAERPKGSFSTLEIQRTEQGDSAMYLCASNRGSNTGELFFGEGSRLTVL.

The chain links TRBV6-5 to TRBJ1-3, with TRBD1 matching 7 bases. In germline, CDR1 is MNHEY, CDR2 SVGAGI. Trimming at V came to 7 bases and at J to 6 bases, leaving 6 bases not matched to a gene. This CDR3 region has 13 residues. The CDR3 sequence is CASKGGGENTIYF. CDR3 coding DNA: TGTGCCAGCAAAGGGGGCGGTGAAAACACCATATATTTT.

The chain is built from TRBV12-1 and TRBJ1-2; TRBD1 reflects the table's D call only, with no check against the DNA. TRBV12-1 is given as a pseudogene. This CDR3 region has 17 residues. The CDR3 nucleotides are TGTGCCAGCAGCTTTAGAAAAGCTAGACAGGGGGGTTGTGGCTACACCTTC. It specifies CASSFRKARQGGCGYTF.

The genes are TRBV30 and TRBJ1-3; TRBD1 aligns across 9 bases. With 0 bases clipped from V and 3 bases from J, the junction kept 9 bases outside the gene matches. There are 17 residues in the CDR3. The germline V gene encodes CDR1 GTSNPN and CDR2 SVGIG (reference sequence). DNA for the CDR3: TGTGCCTGGAGTGTGAACAGGGGGCTGATGTTTGGAAACACCATATATTTT. It specifies CAWSVNRGLMFGNTIYF.